The 20 T cell receptor beta chains listed next were all sequenced from one sample in a study of CD8+CD57+ T cells in acquired aplastic anemia. Investigators profiled TCR beta VDJ and CDR3 from genomic DNA template. Each CDR3 protein gets one entry after TCRdb re-called the reads with MiXCR. The repertoire holds about 75,000 distinct CDR3 sequences, about 70% seen once, with 65% to 85% in the top ten. Flow cytometry had shown expanded CD8+CD57+ cells in the patients chosen for sequencing. Input material: sorted CD4+, CD8+, or CD8+CD57+ T cells (not recorded which) from PBMCs. The receptors here all came from a human donor with aplastic anemia.

The gene calls are TRBV20-1 and TRBJ2-7; weak D call: TRBD2 (6 bases). Deletions cut 1 base from V and 4 bases from J, with 20 bases between. From germline, CDR1 is DFQATT and CDR2 SNEGSKA (reference sequence). The CDR3 contains 16 residues. CDR3 protein: CSARGPGFRAGYEQYF. The DNA for the CDR3 is TGCAGTGCTAGAGGACCAGGGTTCAGAGCGGGTTACGAGCAGTACTTC.

V is TRBV10-2 and J is TRBJ1-2, with 7 bases identical to TRBD1. The germline V gene encodes CDR1 WSHSY and CDR2 SAAADI. V lost 6 bases, J lost 4 bases, and 5 bases stayed unmatched. CDR3 length equals 13 residues. This chain's CDR3 is CASRGQASYGYTF. In nucleotides, the CDR3 is TGCGCCAGCAGAGGACAGGCGAGCTATGGCTACACCTTC.

The chain is built from TRBV24-1 and TRBJ2-5, with 7 positions matching TRBD2. The germline V gene has CDR1 KGHDR and CDR2 SFDVKD. After removal of 5 bases from V and 5 bases from J, the junction contained 7 bases not matched to a gene. The CDR3 sequence is 14 residues long. The CDR3 reads CATSVGGAAETQYF. CDR3 nucleotides: TGTGCCACCAGTGTGGGAGGGGCGGCTGAGACCCAGTACTTC.

The chain recombines TRBV15 with TRBJ1-4, with a weak D call TRBD1 (5 bases). There are 13 residues in the CDR3. Trimming stripped 1 base from V and 8 bases from J, with 8 bases between. Germline V CDR1 and CDR2: LNHNV, YYDKDF (reference sequence). The CDR3 loop is CATSRGGVEKLFF. CDR3 DNA sequence: TGTGCCACCAGCAGAGGGGGGGTGGAAAAACTGTTTTTT.

The chain has TRBV20-1 and TRBJ1-6, with D uncertain. CDR3 length: 17 residues. V was shortened by 0 bases and J by 0 bases, with 12 bases between the two germline ends. Germline CDR1 is DFQATT and CDR2 is SNEGSKA (reference sequence). The CDR3 bases are TGCAGTGCTAGAGATCGGGGAGTAGGCTCCTATAATTCACCCCTCCACTTT. Translation gives CSARDRGVGSYNSPLHF.

The V gene is TRBV19, the J gene TRBJ2-5, with D possibly called TRBD1 or TRBD2 (6 bases each). Germline CDR1 reads LNHDA; CDR2 reads SQIVND (reference sequence). The CDR3 sequence is 15 residues long. The germline V and J ends were trimmed by 1 base and 4 bases, with 13 bases remaining between them. The CDR3 protein is CASSIGGAGSETQYF. The CDR3 DNA reads as TGTGCCAGTAGTATAGGGGGGGCGGGTTCAGAGACCCAGTACTTC.

The chain carries TRBV4-3 and TRBJ2-7; perhaps TRBD1 as D (6 bases). Germline lookup yields CDR1 LGHNA and CDR2 YSLEER. V dropped 4 bases and J dropped 5 bases, with 21 bases sitting between them. The CDR3 has 16 residues. CDR3 sequence: CASSPKPRTYRDEQYF. In nucleotides, the CDR3 is TGCGCCAGCAGCCCGAAGCCCCGGACTTACAGGGACGAGCAGTACTTC.

This clonotype has a handful of counts. J is TRBJ1-6 and V is TRBV20-1; D gene unclear. Trimming pared 2 bases from V and 8 bases from J, leaving 7 bases between. The CDR3 is 12 residues long. Germline V gene sequence: CDR1 DFQATT, CDR2 SNEGSKA (reference sequence). This CDR3 reads CSARSDYSPLHF. In nucleotides, the CDR3 is TGCAGTGCTAGATCGGACTATTCACCCCTCCACTTT.

The CDR3 is CASSAGGTLRVGELFF. CDR3 nucleotide sequence: TGTGCCAGCAGCGCAGGGGGGACCCTGAGGGTCGGGGAGCTGTTTTTT. V gene TRBV9 combines with J gene TRBJ2-2; D might be TRBD1 (7 bases). Germline V lookup: CDR1 SGDLS, CDR2 YYNGEE. The CDR3 has 16 amino acids. Deletions cut 3 bases from V and 7 bases from J, with 19 bases between.

V and J are TRBV18 and TRBJ2-7; 7 bases fit TRBD1. Germline V CDR1 and CDR2: KGHSH, LQKENI. This CDR3 comprises 14 residues. The ends lost 4 bases at V and 0 bases at J; junction bases unmatched: 3. The CDR3 DNA follows: TGTGCCAGCTCACAGGACAGGAGCTCCTACGAGCAGTACTTC. The encoded protein is CASSQDRSSYEQYF.

The rearrangement links TRBV2 to TRBJ2-3, with D maybe TRBD2 (6 bases). V was shortened by 4 bases and J by 0 bases, with 11 bases between the two germline ends. Germline CDR1 reads SNHLY; CDR2 reads FYNNEI. The CDR3 spans 15 residues. DNA for the CDR3: TGTGCCAGCAGTGGGCCGGGAGAAAGCACAGATACGCAGTATTTT. It is translated as CASSGPGESTDTQYF.

The chain is built from TRBV7-9 and TRBJ1-4; possibly TRBD1 for D (5 bases). The germline V gene has CDR1 SEHNR and CDR2 FQNEAQ (reference sequence). The CDR3 totals 13 residues. Trimming cost V 5 bases and J 6 bases, with 10 bases left between them. The CDR3 loop reads CASSAGWDEKLFF. Written as DNA, the CDR3 is TGTGCCAGCAGCGCAGGGTGGGATGAAAAACTGTTTTTT.

This clonotype has a count of ten or more. The chain couples TRBV24-1 to TRBJ2-1; 7 positions match TRBD2. V gave up 9 bases and J gave up 1 base; unmatched junction bases: 8. Germline CDR1 KGHDR, CDR2 SFDVKD. The CDR3 is 15 residues long. The CDR3 coding sequence is TGTGCCACCCGAAAAGACGGGAGGTCCTACAATGAGCAGTTCTTC. Its translation is CATRKDGRSYNEQFF.

This clonotype was detected a few times. The chain carries TRBV10-2 and TRBJ2-7; TRBD1 agrees at 8 bases. V was clipped by 2 bases and J by 2 bases; unmatched bases: 5. Germline V gives CDR1 WSHSY, CDR2 SAAADI. The length of the CDR3 is 15 residues. The CDR3 DNA sequence: TGCGCCAGCAGTGAGAGGGACAGGCTAACCTACGAGCAGTACTTC. It specifies CASSERDRLTYEQYF.

A note on this clonotype: With a much larger clone just one base away, this may be a read error. This chain uses TRBV20-1 with TRBJ2-1; D is possibly TRBD2 (6 bases). The V gene's germline CDR1 is DFQATT and CDR2 SNEGSKA (reference sequence). The CDR3 spans 13 residues. The CDR3: CSASAGPLNERLF. CDR3 sequence (DNA): TGCAGTGCTAGTGCGGGACCGTTGAATGAGCGGCTCTTC.

This chain uses TRBV19 with TRBJ2-5; D is possibly TRBD1 (5 bases). V lost 3 bases, J lost 3 bases, and 11 bases lay in between. From germline, CDR1 is LNHDA and CDR2 SQIVND (reference sequence). The CDR3 has 14 residues. CDR3 sequence: CASSILGREETQYF. The CDR3 region has the DNA TGTGCCAGTAGTATCTTGGGCAGGGAAGAGACCCAGTACTTC.

The chain has TRBV7-6 and TRBJ2-7, with 7 positions matching TRBD2. The junction had 5 bases not matched to a gene; V was cut back by 5 bases and J by 4 bases. The CDR3 is 13 amino acids. Germline V gives CDR1 SGHVS, CDR2 FNYEAQ. The CDR3 nucleotides are TGTGCCAGCAGCCATACTAGCGAGTACGAGCAGTACTTC. Translation gives CASSHTSEYEQYF.

This clonotype occurred once. The chain links TRBV24-1 to TRBJ2-3; no clear D gene. Trimming cost V 9 bases and J 0 bases, with 15 bases left between them. Germline V CDR1 and CDR2: KGHDR, SFDVKD. The CDR3 totals 15 residues. CDR3 region: CATEGSHSSTDTQYF. The DNA of the CDR3 is TGTGCCACCGAAGGCTCCCATTCTAGCACAGATACGCAGTATTTT.

The chain has TRBV7-9 and TRBJ1-5, with TRBD1 matching over 7 bases. This CDR3 has 13 amino acids. With V trimmed by 8 bases and J by 2 bases, 3 bases remained unmatched. Germline V gives CDR1 SEHNR, CDR2 FQNEAQ (reference sequence). The CDR3 sequence: CASSDRGNQPQHF. In nucleotides, the CDR3 is TGTGCCAGCTCAGACAGGGGCAATCAGCCCCAGCATTTT.

In its sample, this clonotype was seen many times. The rearrangement joins TRBV10-3 to TRBJ1-5, with 7 bases that match TRBD1. CDR1 is ENHRY, CDR2 SYGVKD, per germline. This CDR3 region has 15 residues. The V and J ends lost 9 bases and 2 bases, in that order; junction bases with no gene match: 10. The DNA of the CDR3 is TGTGCCATAGCTACCCAGGGGGGCGGCAATCAGCCCCAGCATTTT. This gives the protein CAIATQGGGNQPQHF.